This entry lists 3 T cell receptor beta chains sequenced from one sample in a study of chemoradiotherapy in HPV16-positive cancers. Some clones are missing from TCRdb's copy, which holds only in-frame ones; the method was immunoSEQ multiplex PCR. The profile covers about 27,000 clones, with over 90% appearing a single time and more than 15% taken by the ten largest. Sequencing used blood, obtained from a patient who underwent chemoradiotherapy. All receptors come from a human donor with HPV-associated anogenital cancer.

V usage is TRBV7-8 and J usage is TRBJ2-4; perhaps D is TRBD1 or TRBD2 (5 bases each). V lost 2 bases to trimming and J lost 4 bases, with 12 bases between them. The CDR3 has 15 amino acids. The V gene's germline CDR1 is SGHVS and CDR2 FQNEAQ. CDR3 in amino acids: CASSLSSGSKNIQYF. CDR3 DNA sequence: TGTGCCAGCAGCTTAAGTTCAGGGAGTAAAAACATTCAGTACTTC. Looking up the rest from reference TRBV7-8 and TRBJ2-4 gives the full variable domain: GAGVSQSPRYKVAKRGQDVALRCDPISGHVSLFWYQQALGQGPEFLTYFQNEAQLDKSGLPSDRFFAERPEGSVSTLKIQRTQQEDSAVYLCASSLSSGSKNIQYFGAGTRLSVL.

The chain has TRBV18 and TRBJ2-3; no definite D call. The CDR3 contains 16 residues. V was shortened by 1 base and J by 5 bases, with 16 bases between the two germline ends. Germline assignment: CDR1 KGHSH and CDR2 LQKENI. CDR3 nucleotide sequence: TGTGCCAGCTCACCACGTACCCCCGAAGGTGGAGATACGCAGTATTTT. It encodes CASSPRTPEGGDTQYF. Drawing the rest from reference TRBV18 and TRBJ2-3, the complete variable domain is NAGVMQNPRHLVRRRGQEARLRCSPMKGHSHVYWYRQLPEEGLKFMVYLQKENIIDESGMPKERFSAEFPKEGPSILRIQQVVRGDSAAYFCASSPRTPEGGDTQYFGPGTRLTVL.

The chain combines TRBV7-8 with TRBJ2-7; D uncertain. V lost 3 bases and J 4 bases, leaving 4 bases between the germline ends. The germline CDR1 and CDR2 sequences are SGHVS and FQNEAQ. The CDR3 totals 11 residues. The CDR3 nucleotides are TGTGCCAGCAGCTTTCGATACGAGCAGTACTTC. The encoded protein is CASSFRYEQYF.